This T cell receptor beta chain comes out of a study of blood T cell repertoires in COVID-19. The ends were cut back, 3 bases at V and 7 bases at J, with 15 bases in the middle. CDR3 length equals 13 residues. In germline, CDR1 is DFQATT, CDR2 SNEGSKA (reference sequence). Authors' methods: Reference gene primer amplification in the assay estimated nucleated cell counts. The table came from immunoSEQ multiplex PCR; TCRdb's copy has only in-frame clones and leaves some out. The V and J calls and clone size are taken from that table; D and trimming were inferred from the DNA. The table shows 250,000 or so clones, with around nine tenths occurring only once. Followed over time, Seattle patients had been enrolled while infection was active.

Sequencing was performed on peripheral blood. The chain joins TRBV20-1 to TRBJ1-1, with a possible D match to TRBD1 (5 bases). The TCR originated in a woman aged 55-70 years with COVID-19, enrolled during active disease. CDR3 sequence (DNA): TGCAGTGCTAGTCCAACGCGGGGCGGTGAAGCTTTCTTT. Translated: CSASPTRGGEAFF.